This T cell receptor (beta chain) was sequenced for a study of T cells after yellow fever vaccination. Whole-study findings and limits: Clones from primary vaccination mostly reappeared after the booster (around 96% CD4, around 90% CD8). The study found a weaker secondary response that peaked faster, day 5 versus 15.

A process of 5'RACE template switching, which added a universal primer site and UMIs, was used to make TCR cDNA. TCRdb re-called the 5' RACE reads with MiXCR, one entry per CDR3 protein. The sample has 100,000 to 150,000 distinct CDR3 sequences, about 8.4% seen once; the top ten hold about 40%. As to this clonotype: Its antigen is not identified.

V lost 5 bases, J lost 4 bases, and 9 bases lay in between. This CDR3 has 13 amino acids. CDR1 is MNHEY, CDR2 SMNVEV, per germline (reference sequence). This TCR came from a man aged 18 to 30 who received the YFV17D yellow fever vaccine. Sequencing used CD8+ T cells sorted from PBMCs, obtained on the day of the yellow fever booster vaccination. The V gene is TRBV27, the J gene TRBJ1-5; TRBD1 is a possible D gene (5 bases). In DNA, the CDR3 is TGTGCCAGCAGTATCAGGGAGAATCAGCCCCAGCATTTT. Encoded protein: CASSIRENQPQHF.